This is a list of T cell receptor beta chains from one sample in a study of glioma-infiltrating T cells. TCRdb analysed the multiplex PCR reads with MiXCR anew, one entry per CDR3 protein. The sample has more than 300,000 distinct CDR3 sequences, around 45% seen once. The specimen was glioma tissue, nonneoplastic brain tissue, or PBMCs (not recorded which). Receptors originate from a human donor with low-grade glioma or glioblastoma, undergoing nonglioma brain surgery, or in good health (not recorded which). CDR3s include the opening cysteine and the closing phenylalanine or tryptophan. D genes are given only for firm matches. Where a row states a size, it is once, few, many or the class of an expanded clone; other rows omit it.

v_call: TRBV4-2; d_call: -; clone_size: -; j_call: TRBJ2-1; cdr3_length: 13; cdr3_aa: CASSQDRGREQFF; cdr3_nt: TGTGCCAGCAGCCAAGATAGAGGGCGTGAGCAGTTCTTC
v_call: TRBV20-1; d_call: -; clone_size: many; j_call: TRBJ2-3; cdr3_length: 14; cdr3_aa: CSANGAPSTDTQYF; cdr3_nt: TGCAGTGCTAACGGAGCCCCCAGCACAGATACGCAGTATTTT
v_call: TRBV6-6; d_call: TRBD2; clone_size: few; j_call: TRBJ2-7; cdr3_length: 15; cdr3_aa: CASSYSTSGRYEQYF; cdr3_nt: TGTGCCAGCAGTTACTCGACTAGCGGGAGATACGAGCAGTACTTC
v_call: TRBV7-2; d_call: TRBD2; clone_size: -; j_call: TRBJ2-5; cdr3_length: 17; cdr3_aa: CASSFHLWSGIWETQYF; cdr3_nt: TGTGCCAGCAGCTTTCACCTGTGGAGCGGGATCTGGGAGACCCAGTACTTC
v_call: TRBV20-1; d_call: TRBD1; clone_size: few; j_call: TRBJ2-7; cdr3_length: 14; cdr3_aa: CSASAGTGGYEQYF; cdr3_nt: TGCAGTGCTAGTGCCGGGACAGGGGGTTACGAGCAGTACTTC
v_call: TRBV6-6; d_call: TRBD2; clone_size: -; j_call: TRBJ2-1; cdr3_length: 14; cdr3_aa: CASAIASGTYEQFF; cdr3_nt: TGTGCCAGCGCTATAGCTAGCGGGACATACGAGCAGTTCTTC
v_call: TRBV6-5; d_call: -; clone_size: many; j_call: TRBJ2-3; cdr3_length: 14; cdr3_aa: CASSYSIVADTQYF; cdr3_nt: TGTGCCAGCAGTTACTCTATAGTTGCAGATACGCAGTATTTT
v_call: TRBV28; d_call: -; clone_size: few; j_call: TRBJ1-5; cdr3_length: 13; cdr3_aa: CASSFDRNQPQHF; cdr3_nt: TGTGCCAGCAGCTTCGATCGCAATCAGCCCCAGCATTTT
v_call: TRBV7-2; d_call: TRBD1; clone_size: -; j_call: TRBJ2-2; cdr3_length: 16; cdr3_aa: CASSPAGQANTGELFF; cdr3_nt: TGTGCCAGCAGCCCGGCGGGACAGGCAAACACCGGGGAGCTGTTTTTT
v_call: TRBV20-1; d_call: TRBD2; clone_size: many; j_call: TRBJ2-1; cdr3_length: 14; cdr3_aa: CSITGGRSDNEQFF; cdr3_nt: TGCAGTATCACAGGCGGGAGGTCAGACAATGAGCAGTTCTTC
v_call: TRBV20-1; d_call: TRBD1; clone_size: -; j_call: TRBJ1-5; cdr3_length: 14; cdr3_aa: CSASSRTGGQPQHF; cdr3_nt: TGCAGTGCCAGCAGTCGGACAGGGGGCCAGCCCCAGCATTTT
v_call: TRBV20-1; d_call: -; clone_size: many; j_call: TRBJ2-7; cdr3_length: 14; cdr3_aa: CSARRDPSSYKQYF; cdr3_nt: TGCAGTGCTAGGCGGGACCCTTCCTCCTACAAGCAGTACTTC
v_call: TRBV19; d_call: -; clone_size: -; j_call: TRBJ1-1; cdr3_length: 14; cdr3_aa: CASRPWGVNTEAFF; cdr3_nt: TGTGCCAGTAGGCCTTGGGGTGTGAACACTGAAGCTTTCTTT
v_call: TRBV6-1; d_call: -; clone_size: once; j_call: TRBJ2-1; cdr3_length: 15; cdr3_aa: CARSELDGRQYEQFF; cdr3_nt: TGTGCCAGAAGTGAACTTGACGGACGTCAGTATGAGCAGTTCTTC
v_call: TRBV10-3; d_call: TRBD1; clone_size: many; j_call: TRBJ2-7; cdr3_length: 14; cdr3_aa: CAISGQVGMYEQYF; cdr3_nt: TGTGCCATCAGCGGACAGGTTGGGATGTACGAGCAGTACTTC
v_call: TRBV27; d_call: -; clone_size: many; j_call: TRBJ2-1; cdr3_length: 16; cdr3_aa: CASSLSASRFYNEQFF; cdr3_nt: TGTGCCAGCAGTTTATCGGCTAGCAGATTCTACAATGAGCAGTTCTTC
v_call: TRBV25-1; d_call: -; clone_size: many; j_call: TRBJ2-1; cdr3_length: 16; cdr3_aa: CASSESEGSVYNEQFF; cdr3_nt: TGTGCCAGCAGTGAATCAGAGGGGAGCGTCTACAATGAGCAGTTCTTC
v_call: TRBV7-9; d_call: TRBD2; clone_size: -; j_call: TRBJ2-5; cdr3_length: 13; cdr3_aa: CASTPPGGETQYF; cdr3_nt: TGTGCCAGCACCCCTCCGGGGGGGGAGACCCAGTACTTC
v_call: TRBV2; d_call: TRBD2; clone_size: -; j_call: TRBJ2-7; cdr3_length: 17; cdr3_aa: CASSEGAPGLGNDEQYF; cdr3_nt: TGTGCCAGCAGTGAAGGGGCTCCGGGACTAGGAAATGACGAGCAGTACTTC
v_call: TRBV6-1; d_call: TRBD2; clone_size: once; j_call: TRBJ2-3; cdr3_length: 16; cdr3_aa: CASRSLGGSGTDTQYF; cdr3_nt: TGTGCCAGCAGATCTCTTGGCGGGAGCGGCACAGATACGCAGTATTTT
v_call: TRBV10-3; d_call: -; clone_size: -; j_call: TRBJ1-1; cdr3_length: 14; cdr3_aa: CAIRHPYLNTEAFF; cdr3_nt: TGTGCCATCAGACACCCTTACTTGAACACTGAAGCTTTCTTT
v_call: TRBV19; d_call: -; clone_size: -; j_call: TRBJ1-5; cdr3_length: 13; cdr3_aa: CASSRDINQPQHF; cdr3_nt: TGTGCCAGTAGTCGGGACATTAATCAGCCCCAGCATTTT
v_call: TRBV7-9; d_call: -; clone_size: -; j_call: TRBJ1-1; cdr3_length: 13; cdr3_aa: CASGRPGFAEALF; cdr3_nt: TGTGCCAGCGGTCGACCGGGGTTTGCTGAAGCTCTCTTT
v_call: TRBV10-3; d_call: TRBD1; clone_size: few; j_call: TRBJ1-4; cdr3_length: 13; cdr3_aa: CAISGTDFVELFF; cdr3_nt: TGTGCCATCAGCGGGACAGACTTCGTGGAACTGTTTTTT
v_call: TRBV19; d_call: -; clone_size: few; j_call: TRBJ1-4; cdr3_length: 14; cdr3_aa: CASMRADNNEKLFF; cdr3_nt: TGTGCCAGTATGAGGGCGGACAATAATGAAAAACTGTTTTTT
v_call: TRBV6-1; d_call: -; clone_size: many; j_call: TRBJ2-1; cdr3_length: 14; cdr3_aa: CASSLRGRNNEQFF; cdr3_nt: TGTGCCAGCAGCCTCCGAGGGAGAAACAATGAGCAGTTCTTC
v_call: TRBV12-3/TRBV12-4; d_call: -; clone_size: -; j_call: TRBJ2-3; cdr3_length: 15; cdr3_aa: CASSASSPSTDKQYF; cdr3_nt: TGTGCCAGCAGTGCCTCAAGTCCTAGCACAGATAAGCAGTATTTT
v_call: TRBV19; d_call: TRBD2; clone_size: few; j_call: TRBJ2-3; cdr3_length: 14; cdr3_aa: CATSPGTTTDTQYF; cdr3_nt: TGTGCCACTTCCCCCGGGACTACAACAGATACGCAGTATTTT
v_call: TRBV19; d_call: TRBD2; clone_size: -; j_call: TRBJ2-2; cdr3_length: 16; cdr3_aa: CATTHTAGGHTGELFF; cdr3_nt: TGTGCCACCACCCACACGGCGGGAGGCCACACCGGGGAGCTGTTTTTT
v_call: TRBV7-2; d_call: -; clone_size: -; j_call: TRBJ2-3; cdr3_length: 14; cdr3_aa: CASSLDSNTDTQYF; cdr3_nt: TGTGCCAGCAGCTTAGACAGCAACACAGATACGCAGTATTTT
v_call: TRBV28; d_call: -; clone_size: -; j_call: TRBJ1-1; cdr3_length: 14; cdr3_aa: CASSLWTENTEAFF; cdr3_nt: TGTGCCAGCAGTTTATGGACGGAGAACACTGAAGCTTTCTTT
v_call: TRBV20-1; d_call: -; clone_size: -; j_call: TRBJ2-1; cdr3_length: 15; cdr3_aa: CSARDPGDSYNEQFF; cdr3_nt: TGCAGTGCTAGAGACCCCGGGGACTCCTACAATGAGCAGTTCTTC
v_call: TRBV6-2/TRBV6-3; d_call: TRBD1; clone_size: many; j_call: TRBJ2-1; cdr3_length: 15; cdr3_aa: CASSYRDRTYNEQFF; cdr3_nt: TGTGCCAGCAGTTACCGGGACAGGACCTACAATGAGCAGTTCTTC
v_call: TRBV15; d_call: TRBD1; clone_size: many; j_call: TRBJ1-5; cdr3_length: 15; cdr3_aa: CATSSRQGGNQPQHF; cdr3_nt: TGTGCCACCAGCAGCCGACAGGGCGGCAATCAGCCCCAGCATTTT
v_call: TRBV6-5; d_call: TRBD1; clone_size: many; j_call: TRBJ1-2; cdr3_length: 17; cdr3_aa: CASSYGQGPDHNYGYTF; cdr3_nt: TGTGCCAGCAGTTACGGACAGGGGCCAGACCATAACTATGGCTACACCTTC
v_call: TRBV4-1; d_call: -; clone_size: -; j_call: TRBJ1-2; cdr3_length: 12; cdr3_aa: CASSLVNYGYTF; cdr3_nt: TGTGCCAGCAGCTTGGTCAACTATGGCTACACCTTC
v_call: TRBV28; d_call: -; clone_size: few; j_call: TRBJ2-3; cdr3_length: 14; cdr3_aa: CASSFGVGTDTQYF; cdr3_nt: TGTGCCAGCAGTTTCGGGGTGGGCACAGATACGCAGTATTTT
v_call: TRBV11-3; d_call: -; clone_size: -; j_call: TRBJ2-1; cdr3_length: 15; cdr3_aa: CASSPSLTVHNEQFF; cdr3_nt: TGTGCCAGCAGTCCGTCTTTGACGGTGCACAATGAGCAGTTCTTC
v_call: TRBV12-3/TRBV12-4; d_call: TRBD1; clone_size: few; j_call: TRBJ2-5; cdr3_length: 15; cdr3_aa: CASSQTGQGAETQYF; cdr3_nt: TGTGCCAGCAGTCAAACTGGACAGGGGGCAGAGACCCAGTACTTC
v_call: TRBV6-2/TRBV6-3; d_call: -; clone_size: many; j_call: TRBJ1-1; cdr3_length: 12; cdr3_aa: CASSLRSIEAFF; cdr3_nt: TGTGCCAGCAGCCTCCGTTCGATTGAAGCTTTCTTT
v_call: TRBV20-1; d_call: -; clone_size: few; j_call: TRBJ2-1; cdr3_length: 17; cdr3_aa: CSATGGVEAGLDNEQFF; cdr3_nt: TGCAGTGCCACAGGCGGCGTGGAAGCGGGTTTAGACAATGAGCAGTTCTTC
v_call: TRBV6-1; d_call: -; clone_size: many; j_call: TRBJ2-7; cdr3_length: 17; cdr3_aa: CASSEPLSGRGGYEQYF; cdr3_nt: TGTGCCAGCAGTGAGCCGCTTTCCGGCAGGGGAGGCTACGAGCAGTACTTC
v_call: TRBV4-1; d_call: -; clone_size: -; j_call: TRBJ1-2; cdr3_length: 14; cdr3_aa: CASSKDSTSGGYTF; cdr3_nt: TGCGCCAGCAGTAAGGACAGTACCTCCGGGGGCTACACCTTC